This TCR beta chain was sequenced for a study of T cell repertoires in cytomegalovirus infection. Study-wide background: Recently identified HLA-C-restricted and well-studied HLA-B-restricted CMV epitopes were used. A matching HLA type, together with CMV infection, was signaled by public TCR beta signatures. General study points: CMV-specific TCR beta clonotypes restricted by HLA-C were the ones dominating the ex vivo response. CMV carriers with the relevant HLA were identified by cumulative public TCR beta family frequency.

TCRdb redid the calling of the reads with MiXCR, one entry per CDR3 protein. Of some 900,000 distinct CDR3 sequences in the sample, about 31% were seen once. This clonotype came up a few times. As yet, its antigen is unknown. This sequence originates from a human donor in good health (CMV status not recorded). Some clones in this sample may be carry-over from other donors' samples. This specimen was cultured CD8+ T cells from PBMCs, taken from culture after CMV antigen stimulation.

The CDR3 loop is CASSLFIASTSGSDTQYF. CDR3 coding DNA: TGTGCCAGCAGTTTATTTATCGCTAGCACTAGCGGGTCAGATACGCAGTATTTT. The chain is built from TRBV28 and TRBJ2-3, with 9 bases aligning to TRBD2. Germline V CDR1 and CDR2: MDHEN, SYDVKM. The ends lost 1 base at V and 4 bases at J; junction bases unmatched: 12. CDR3 length equals 18 residues. Full variable domain (remainder filled in from reference TRBV28 and TRBJ2-3): DVKVTQSSRYLVKRTGEKVFLECVQDMDHENMFWYRQDPGLGLRLIYFSYDVKMKEKGDIPEGYSVSREKKERFSLILESASTNQTSMYLCASSLFIASTSGSDTQYFGPGTRLTVL.